The 16 T cell receptor beta chains below come from one sample, sequenced in a study of blood T cell repertoires in COVID-19. Using immunoSEQ multiplex PCR, the repertoire was profiled, and TCRdb retains in-frame clones only, with some absent. This sample has approximately 180,000 clones, with approximately 85% found just once. Specimen: peripheral blood. Every receptor here comes from a human donor with active or convalescent COVID-19. The donor label of this sample is uncertain.

CDR3 coding DNA: TGTGCCAGCAGCTTACTTCAGGCGGGAGCCCGCACAGATACGCAGTATTTT. Translating it yields CASSLLQAGARTDTQYF. The J gene is TRBJ2-3, the V gene TRBV7-9; TRBD2 matches 7 bases. V gave up 2 bases and J gave up 1 base; unmatched junction bases: 9. The CDR3 has 17 amino acids. Germline loops: CDR1 SEHNR, CDR2 FQNEAQ (reference sequence).

The J gene is TRBJ1-4, the V gene TRBV6-1; TRBD1 is a possible D gene (5 bases). The CDR3 spans 15 residues. V was pared by 1 base and J by 7 bases, with 13 bases between. CDR1 is MNHNS, CDR2 SASEGT, per germline. DNA of the CDR3: TGTGCCAGCAGTGAAGAAAGGAGCGGGGGTGAAAAACTGTTTTTT. Its protein product is CASSEERSGGEKLFF.

The table lists this clone with a few counts. The chain recombines TRBV7-2 with TRBJ1-5; 8 bases are a match to TRBD1. Losses at the gene ends were 1 base for V and 6 bases for J; bases not matched to a gene: 11. CDR1 and CDR2 (germline): SGHTA, FQGNSA. The CDR3 runs to 17 residues. The CDR3: CASSLGAGGLMGQPQHF. The CDR3 region has the DNA TGTGCCAGCAGCTTAGGGGCAGGGGGCCTGATGGGTCAGCCCCAGCATTTT.

V is TRBV18 and J is TRBJ2-7; no reliable D call. The V end lost 3 bases, the J end lost 1 base, and 10 bases lay between the germline ends. The CDR3 contains 14 residues. Looked up from germline, CDR1 is KGHSH and CDR2 is LQKENI. CDR3 sequence reads: CASSPRRDSYEQYF. The CDR3 nucleotides are TGTGCCAGCTCACCCCGGAGAGATTCCTACGAGCAGTACTTC.

The chain carries TRBV6-5 and TRBJ2-5, with a possible D match to TRBD1 (5 bases). Germline CDR1 and CDR2: MNHEY and SVGAGI. The CDR3 extends over 14 amino acids. The V and J ends lost 2 bases and 4 bases respectively, with 11 bases between them. The CDR3 sequence is CASSYGRVTETQYF. The CDR3 nucleotides are TGTGCCAGCAGTTACGGCAGGGTAACAGAGACCCAGTACTTC.

V and J are TRBV3-1 (or the pseudogene TRBV3-2) and TRBJ2-7, with D hard to call. CDR1 LGHDT and CDR2 YNNKEL come from the germline V gene (reference sequence). The length of the CDR3 is 15 residues. The V gene lost 4 bases and the J gene lost 2 bases, with 15 bases spanning the gap. In nucleotides, the CDR3 is TGTGCCAGCAGCCGCTCTCCACAGATTACCTACGAGCAGTACTTC. Translating gives CASSRSPQITYEQYF.

The rearrangement uses TRBV7-6 and TRBJ1-1, with 8 bases lining up with TRBD1. The CDR3 contains 12 residues. Germline values: CDR1 SGHVS, CDR2 FNYEAQ. The V and J ends lost 5 bases and 9 bases, in that order; junction bases with no gene match: 5. The CDR3 region has the DNA TGTGCCAGCAGCCGGACAGGGTCTAAAGCTTTCTTT. It encodes CASSRTGSKAFF.

The chain employs TRBV6-5 and TRBJ1-5, with 8 bases that match TRBD1. Germline trimming cut 7 bases from V and 4 bases from J; bases unmatched to any gene: 6. This CDR3 is 14 amino acids long. Per germline, CDR1 MNHEY and CDR2 SVGAGI. The CDR3 nucleotides are TGTGCCAGCACCGGACAGGGACGGAATCAGCCCCAGCATTTT. Translation gives CASTGQGRNQPQHF.

A single count supports this clone. The chain combines TRBV4-2 with TRBJ1-2, with a tentative D call TRBD1 (6 bases). CDR1 is LGHNA, CDR2 YNFKEQ, per germline. V lost 0 bases, J lost 0 bases, and 14 bases lay in between. The CDR3 consists of 17 residues. The CDR3 DNA reads TGTGCCAGCAGCCAAGAGTACAGGGTATTGACTAACTATGGCTACACCTTC. Its protein is CASSQEYRVLTNYGYTF.

With respect to this clone: A junction end diverges from the germline sequence, so it may reflect a read error. This chain uses TRBV30 with TRBJ1-1; no clear D gene. The CDR3 loop spans 11 amino acids. CDR1 GTSNPN and CDR2 SVGIG come from the germline V gene (reference sequence). The CDR3 region has the DNA TGTGCCGGGAGTACGGGAACTGAAGCTTTCTTT. Translated, it gives CAGSTGTEAFF.

The chain carries TRBV4-2 and TRBJ1-2, with no clear D. CDR1 and CDR2 (germline): LGHNA, YNFKEQ. This CDR3 region has 13 residues. The V end was cut by 4 bases, the J end by 4 bases, with 10 bases between. The CDR3 here is CASSLIEAYGYTF. CDR3 bases: TGTGCCAGCAGCCTGATAGAGGCCTATGGCTACACCTTC.

The CDR3 loop is CASSLEGARGTEAFF. The CDR3 nucleotides read TGCGCCAGCAGCTTGGAGGGGGCGCGGGGCACTGAAGCTTTCTTT. The V and J genes are TRBV5-1 and TRBJ1-1; 7 positions agree with TRBD1. V shed 0 bases, J shed 4 bases, and the junction held 6 bases outside the gene matches. Germline-derived CDR1 and CDR2 are SGHRS and YFSETQ. The CDR3 contains 15 residues. Looking up the rest from reference TRBV5-1 and TRBJ1-1 gives the full variable domain: KAGVTQTPRYLIKTRGQQVTLSCSPISGHRSVSWYQQTPGQGLQFLFEYFSETQRNKGNFPGRFSGRQFSNSRSEMNVSTLELGDSALYLCASSLEGARGTEAFFGQGTRLTVV.

Points on this clone: This sample also contains other DNA sequences that code for the same CDR3. This rearrangement joins TRBV2 to TRBJ1-2, with D hard to call. The CDR3 loop spans 14 amino acids. Germline CDR1 is SNHLY and CDR2 is FYNNEI. Deletions cut 2 bases from V and 5 bases from J, with 12 bases between. CDR3 nucleotide sequence: TGTGCCAGCAGTGAAAGTCCAGGAGGGTATGGCTACACCTTC. Amino acid sequence: CASSESPGGYGYTF. The full variable domain, completed using reference TRBV2 and TRBJ1-2, is EPEVTQTPSHQVTQMGQEVILRCVPISNHLYFYWYRQILGQKVEFLVSFYNNEISEKSEIFDDQFSVERPDGSNFTLKIRSTKLEDSAMYFCASSESPGGYGYTFGSGTRLTVV.

A remark on this clone: One end of the junction is discordant with germline, which a read error may explain. The genes are TRBV7-7 and TRBJ2-3; TRBD2 is a possible D gene (6 bases). Germline V gene lookup returns CDR1 SSHAT and CDR2 FNYEAQ (reference sequence). The CDR3 is made up of 13 amino acids. CDR3 residues: CASSRDFRDTQYF. The CDR3 DNA reads as TGTGCTAGCAGCCGGGACTTTAGAGATACGCAGTATTTT.

The chain links TRBV5-1 to TRBJ2-5; 9 nucleotides align to TRBD2. Germline V gene sequence: CDR1 SGHRS, CDR2 YFSETQ. The CDR3 sequence is 16 residues long. V was pared by 3 bases and J by 4 bases, with 10 bases of the junction left unmatched. In DNA form, the CDR3 reads TGCGCCAGCAGCTCATTCTCCGGGACTAGCCGAGAGACCCAGTACTTC. It yields the protein CASSSFSGTSRETQYF.

The chain couples TRBV10-1 to TRBJ2-1; D uncertain. The CDR3 is made up of 15 amino acids. The germline CDR1 and CDR2 sequences are WNHNN and SYGVQD (reference sequence). V lost 5 bases, J lost 1 base, and 12 bases lay in between. The CDR3 spells CASSKTRGSYNEQFF. CDR3 nucleotides: TGCGCCAGCAGTAAGACGAGAGGTTCCTACAATGAGCAGTTCTTC.